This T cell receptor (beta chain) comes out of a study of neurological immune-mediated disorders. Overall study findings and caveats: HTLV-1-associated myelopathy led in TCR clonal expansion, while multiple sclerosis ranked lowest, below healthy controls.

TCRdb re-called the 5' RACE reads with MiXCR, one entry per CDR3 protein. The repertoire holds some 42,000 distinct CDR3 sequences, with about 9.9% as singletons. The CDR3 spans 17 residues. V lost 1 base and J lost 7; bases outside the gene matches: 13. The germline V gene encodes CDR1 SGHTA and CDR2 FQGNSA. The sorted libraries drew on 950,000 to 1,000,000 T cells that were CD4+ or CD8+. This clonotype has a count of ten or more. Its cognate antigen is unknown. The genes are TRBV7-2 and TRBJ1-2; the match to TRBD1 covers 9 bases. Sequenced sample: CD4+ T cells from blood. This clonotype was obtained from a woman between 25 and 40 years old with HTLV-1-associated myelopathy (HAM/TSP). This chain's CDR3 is CASSLGVMGQGRVGYTF. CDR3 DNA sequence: TGTGCCAGCAGCTTAGGGGTGATGGGACAGGGAAGGGTTGGCTACACCTTC.